This TCR beta chain comes out of a study of regulatory dendritic cells for organ transplantation. The repertoire was sequenced with immunoSEQ multiplex PCR; TCRdb's copy has only in-frame clones and lacks some. The profile covers 30,000 to 45,000 clones, with around nine tenths appearing a single time and approximately 0.11% taken by the ten largest. The sequencing sample was made of naive CD8+ T cells from blood. The sample's subset: CD45RA+ naive T cells. The TCR originated in a human donor in good health.

CDR3 bases: TGTGCCAGCAGCTTAGGATCAGTCGGGGAAGAGACCCAGTACTTC. Translating it yields CASSLGSVGEETQYF. The genes are TRBV13 and TRBJ2-5; D may be TRBD2 (5 bases). V shed 0 bases and J shed 3 bases, with 11 bases lying between them. Germline-derived CDR1 and CDR2 are PRHDT and FYEKMQ (reference sequence). CDR3 length equals 15 residues.